This TCR beta chain was recorded in a study of CXCR3-negative and CXCR3-positive naive CD8 T cells. Regarding the study as a whole: The majority of assays used fresh PBMCs, and CXCR3 expression partially decreased after cryopreservation. Relative to memory CD8+ cells, whose diversity was much lower, both naive subsets had comparably high diversity. Hydrophobicity was higher for TRB CDR3s found in CXCR3-positive naive cells than in CXCR3-negative naive cells.

In germline, CDR1 is SGHDN, CDR2 FVKESK. The CDR3 has 15 amino acids. Cells that were CD45RO-CCR7+CD27+CD95- constituted naive CD8+ T cells. Of note for this clonotype: The target antigen is unknown.

UMI-labeled 5' RACE TRB cDNA libraries were prepared from the cells. TCRdb reanalyzed the 5' RACE reads, giving one entry per CDR3 protein sequence and no DNA. Its listing shows 120,000 or so distinct CDR3 sequences. The chain uses TRBV14 and TRBJ2-7; absent DNA, TCRdb's TRBD2 call cannot be checked. The receptor was isolated from a human donor in good health. Some clones in this sample may be carry-over from other donors' samples. Sequencing was done on a sample of naive CXCR3+ CD8+ T cells from blood. Subset defined: CD45RO-CCR7+CD27+CD95- naive CD8+ T cells expressing CXCR3 (TNR3+). Here the CDR3 reads CASSQASAGIYEQYF. The variable domain in full, completed from reference TRBV14 and TRBJ2-7, reads EAGVTQFPSHSVIEKGQTVTLRCDPISGHDNLYWYRRVMGKEIKFLLHFVKESKQDESGMPNNRFLAERTGGTYSTLKVQPAELEDSGVYFCASSQASAGIYEQYFGPGTRLTVT.